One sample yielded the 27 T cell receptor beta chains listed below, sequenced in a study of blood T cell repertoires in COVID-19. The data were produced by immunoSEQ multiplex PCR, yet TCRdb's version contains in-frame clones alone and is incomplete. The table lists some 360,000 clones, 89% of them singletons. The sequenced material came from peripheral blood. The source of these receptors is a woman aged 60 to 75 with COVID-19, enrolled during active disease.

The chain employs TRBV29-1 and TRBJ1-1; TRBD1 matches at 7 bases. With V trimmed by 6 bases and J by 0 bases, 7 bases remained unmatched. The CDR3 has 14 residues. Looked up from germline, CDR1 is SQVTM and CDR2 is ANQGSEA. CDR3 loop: CSVYHRGLNTEAFF. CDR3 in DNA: TGCAGCGTCTACCACAGGGGATTGAACACTGAAGCTTTCTTT.

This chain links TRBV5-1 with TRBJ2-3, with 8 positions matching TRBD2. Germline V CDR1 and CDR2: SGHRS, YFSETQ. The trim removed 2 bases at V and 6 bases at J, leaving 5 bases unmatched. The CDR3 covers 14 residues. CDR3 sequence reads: CASSFAGGRDTQYF. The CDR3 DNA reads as TGCGCCAGCAGCTTTGCGGGGGGCCGGGATACGCAGTATTTT. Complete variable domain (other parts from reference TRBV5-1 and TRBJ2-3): KAGVTQTPRYLIKTRGQQVTLSCSPISGHRSVSWYQQTPGQGLQFLFEYFSETQRNKGNFPGRFSGRQFSNSRSEMNVSTLELGDSALYLCASSFAGGRDTQYFGPGTRLTVL.

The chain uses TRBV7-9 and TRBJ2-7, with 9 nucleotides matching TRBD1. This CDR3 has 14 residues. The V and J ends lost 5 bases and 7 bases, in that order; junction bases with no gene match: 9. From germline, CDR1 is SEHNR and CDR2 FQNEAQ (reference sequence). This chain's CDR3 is CASSPRQGGLEQYF. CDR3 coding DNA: TGTGCCAGCAGCCCACGACAGGGGGGCTTGGAGCAGTACTTC.

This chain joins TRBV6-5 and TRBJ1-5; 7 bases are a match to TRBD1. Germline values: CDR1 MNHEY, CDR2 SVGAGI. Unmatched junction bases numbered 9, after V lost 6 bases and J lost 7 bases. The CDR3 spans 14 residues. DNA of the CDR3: TGTGCCAGCAGATCGACAGGGAAAACCCAGCCCCAGCATTTT. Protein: CASRSTGKTQPQHF.

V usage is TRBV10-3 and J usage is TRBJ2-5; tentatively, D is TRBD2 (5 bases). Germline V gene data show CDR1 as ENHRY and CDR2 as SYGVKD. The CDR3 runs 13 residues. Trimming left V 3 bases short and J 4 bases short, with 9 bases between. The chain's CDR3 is CAISEGSRETQYF. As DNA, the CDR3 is TGTGCCATCAGTGAAGGGAGTAGAGAGACCCAGTACTTC.

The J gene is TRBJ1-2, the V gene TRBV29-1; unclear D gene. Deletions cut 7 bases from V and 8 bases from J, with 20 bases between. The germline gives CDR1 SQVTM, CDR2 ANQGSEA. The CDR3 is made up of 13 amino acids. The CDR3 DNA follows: TGCAGCGCGCTGGAGGCGGCCCTGGAGGGCTACACCTTC. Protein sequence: CSALEAALEGYTF.

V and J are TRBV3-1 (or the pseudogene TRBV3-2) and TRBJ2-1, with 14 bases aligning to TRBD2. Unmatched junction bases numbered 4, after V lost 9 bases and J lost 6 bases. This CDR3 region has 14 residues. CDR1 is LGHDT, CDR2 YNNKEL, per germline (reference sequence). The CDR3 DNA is TGTGCCAGTAGGACTAGCGGGGGGTCCAATGAGCAGTTCTTC. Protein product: CASRTSGGSNEQFF.

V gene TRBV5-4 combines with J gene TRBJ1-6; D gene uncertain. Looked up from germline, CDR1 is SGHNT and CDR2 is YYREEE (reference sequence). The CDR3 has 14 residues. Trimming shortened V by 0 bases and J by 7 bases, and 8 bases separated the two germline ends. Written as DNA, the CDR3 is TGTGCCAGCAGCTTGGTCACAGAGAATTCACCCCTCCACTTT. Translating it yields CASSLVTENSPLHF.

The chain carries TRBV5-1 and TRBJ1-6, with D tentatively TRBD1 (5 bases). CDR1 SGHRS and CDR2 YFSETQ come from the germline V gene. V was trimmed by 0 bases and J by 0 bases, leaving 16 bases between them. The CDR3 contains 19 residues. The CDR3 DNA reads TGCGCCAGCAGCTTGGGAGACAGATCCTTATTCTCCTATAATTCACCCCTCCACTTT. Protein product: CASSLGDRSLFSYNSPLHF.

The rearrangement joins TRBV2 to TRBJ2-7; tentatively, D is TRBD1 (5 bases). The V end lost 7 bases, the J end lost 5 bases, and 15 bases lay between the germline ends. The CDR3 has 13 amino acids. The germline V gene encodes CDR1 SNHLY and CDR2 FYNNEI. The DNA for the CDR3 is TGTGCCAGCACATGGCAGGGTGCGGACGAGCAGTACTTC. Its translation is CASTWQGADEQYF.

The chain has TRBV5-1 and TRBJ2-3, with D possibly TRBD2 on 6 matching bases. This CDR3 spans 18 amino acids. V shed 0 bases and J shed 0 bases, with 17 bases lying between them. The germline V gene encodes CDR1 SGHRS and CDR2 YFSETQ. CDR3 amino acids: CASSLARSLGGSTDTQYF. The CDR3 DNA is TGCGCCAGCAGCTTGGCCCGTTCCCTGGGGGGTAGCACAGATACGCAGTATTTT.

CDR3: CASSQPQVYGYTF. The CDR3 DNA sequence: TGCGCCAGCAGCCAACCTCAGGTATATGGCTACACCTTC. The chain uses TRBV4-1 and TRBJ1-2, with no clear D. The CDR3 is made up of 13 amino acids. Germline V lookup: CDR1 MGHRA, CDR2 YSYEKL. V was trimmed by 2 bases and J by 5 bases, leaving 9 bases between them.

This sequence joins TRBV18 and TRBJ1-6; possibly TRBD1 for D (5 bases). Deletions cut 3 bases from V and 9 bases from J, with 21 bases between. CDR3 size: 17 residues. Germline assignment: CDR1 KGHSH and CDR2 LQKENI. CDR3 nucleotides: TGTGCCAGCTCACCGTCTTCGGACCTGGGGCGAGGTTCACCCCTCCACTTT. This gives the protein CASSPSSDLGRGSPLHF.

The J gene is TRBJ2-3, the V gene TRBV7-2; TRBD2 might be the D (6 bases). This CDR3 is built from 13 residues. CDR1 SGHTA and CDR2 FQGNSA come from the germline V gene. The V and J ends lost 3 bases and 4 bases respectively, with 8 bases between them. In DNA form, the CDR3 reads TGTGCCAGCAGCTTGGGGACTCCAGATACGCAGTATTTT. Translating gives CASSLGTPDTQYF.

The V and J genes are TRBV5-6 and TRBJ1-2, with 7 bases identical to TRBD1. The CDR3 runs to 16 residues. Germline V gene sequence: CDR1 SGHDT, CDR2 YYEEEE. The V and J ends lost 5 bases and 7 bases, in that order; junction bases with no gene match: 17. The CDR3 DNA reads TGTGCCAGCAGGAACAGGGGTCGGCTAATGGAGTCTGGCTACACCTTC. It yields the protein CASRNRGRLMESGYTF.

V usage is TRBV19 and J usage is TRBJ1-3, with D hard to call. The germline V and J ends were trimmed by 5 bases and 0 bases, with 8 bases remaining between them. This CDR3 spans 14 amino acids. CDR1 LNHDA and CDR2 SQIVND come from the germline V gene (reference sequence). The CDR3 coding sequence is TGTGCCAGTAGTCCCCTGAGCTCTGGAAACACCATATATTTT. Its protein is CASSPLSSGNTIYF.

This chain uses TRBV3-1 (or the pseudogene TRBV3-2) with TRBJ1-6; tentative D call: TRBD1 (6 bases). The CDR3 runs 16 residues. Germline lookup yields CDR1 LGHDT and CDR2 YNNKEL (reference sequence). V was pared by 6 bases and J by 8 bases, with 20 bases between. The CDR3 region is CASSIRGSFPHSPLHF. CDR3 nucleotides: TGTGCCAGCAGTATCAGGGGTTCGTTCCCACATTCACCCCTCCACTTT.

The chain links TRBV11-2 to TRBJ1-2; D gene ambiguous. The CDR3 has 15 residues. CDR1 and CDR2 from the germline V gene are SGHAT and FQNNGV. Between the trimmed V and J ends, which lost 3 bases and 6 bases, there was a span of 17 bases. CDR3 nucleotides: TGTGCCAGCAGCTTGGGGAGGTCACTAACGGATGGCTACACCTTC. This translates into CASSLGRSLTDGYTF.

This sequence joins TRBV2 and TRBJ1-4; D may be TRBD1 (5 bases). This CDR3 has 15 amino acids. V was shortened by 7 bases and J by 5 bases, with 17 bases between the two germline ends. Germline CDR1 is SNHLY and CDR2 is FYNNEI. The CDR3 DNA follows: TGTGCCAGCAAGGTTGAAGGGGCGAGGAATGAAAAACTGTTTTTT. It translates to CASKVEGARNEKLFF.

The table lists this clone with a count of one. CDR3 in DNA: TGCGCCAGCTTGAGGGGCAGGGGAACAGATACGCAGTATTTT. It translates to CASLRGRGTDTQYF. The chain is built from TRBV5-1 and TRBJ2-3, with D possibly matching TRBD1 (6 bases). The CDR3 length is 14 residues. Trimming cost V 7 bases and J 3 bases, with 15 bases left between them. CDR1 is SGHRS, CDR2 YFSETQ, per germline.

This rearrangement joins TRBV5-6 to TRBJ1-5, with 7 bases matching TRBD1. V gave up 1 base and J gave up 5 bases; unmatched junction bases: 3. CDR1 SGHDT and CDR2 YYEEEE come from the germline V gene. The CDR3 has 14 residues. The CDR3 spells CASSLQGVDQPQHF. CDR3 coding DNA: TGTGCCAGCAGCTTGCAGGGGGTCGATCAGCCCCAGCATTTT.

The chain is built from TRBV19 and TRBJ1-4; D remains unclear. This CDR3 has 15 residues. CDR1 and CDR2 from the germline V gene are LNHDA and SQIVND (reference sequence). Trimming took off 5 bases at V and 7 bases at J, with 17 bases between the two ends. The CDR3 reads CASSPKGVPSEKLFF. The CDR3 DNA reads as TGTGCCAGTAGTCCTAAGGGAGTACCTAGTGAAAAACTGTTTTTT.

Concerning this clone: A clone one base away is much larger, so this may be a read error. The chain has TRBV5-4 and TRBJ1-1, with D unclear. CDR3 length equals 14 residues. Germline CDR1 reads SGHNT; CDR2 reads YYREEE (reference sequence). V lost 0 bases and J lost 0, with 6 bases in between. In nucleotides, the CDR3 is TGTGCCAGCAGCTTGGGGCAGGTGAACACTGAAGCTTTCTTT. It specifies CASSLGQVNTEAFF.

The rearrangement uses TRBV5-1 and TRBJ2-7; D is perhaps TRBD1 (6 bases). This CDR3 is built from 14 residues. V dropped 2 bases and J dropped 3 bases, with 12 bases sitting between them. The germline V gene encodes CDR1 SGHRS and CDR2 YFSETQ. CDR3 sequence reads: CASSLQGYSYEQYF. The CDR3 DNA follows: TGCGCCAGCAGCTTACAGGGCTATAGCTACGAGCAGTACTTC.

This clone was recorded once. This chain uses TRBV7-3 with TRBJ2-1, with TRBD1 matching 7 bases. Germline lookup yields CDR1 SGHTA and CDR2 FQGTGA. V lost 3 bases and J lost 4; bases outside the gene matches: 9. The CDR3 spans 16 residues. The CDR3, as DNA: TGTGCCAGCAGCTTTACCGGGACAGTTGAATACAATGAGCAGTTCTTC. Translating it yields CASSFTGTVEYNEQFF. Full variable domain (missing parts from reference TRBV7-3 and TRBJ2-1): GAGVSQTPSNKVTEKGKYVELRCDPISGHTALYWYRQSLGQGPEFLIYFQGTGAADDSGLPNDRFFAVRPEGSVSTLKIQRTERGDSAVYLCASSFTGTVEYNEQFFGPGTRLTVL.

In DNA form, the CDR3 reads TGTGCCAGCAGCTCGACAGCTAACTATGGCTACACCTTC. It is translated as CASSSTANYGYTF. V usage is TRBV7-2 and J usage is TRBJ1-2; D is perhaps TRBD1 (5 bases). Germline CDR1 SGHTA, CDR2 FQGNSA. The CDR3 has 13 residues. The germline V and J ends were trimmed by 4 bases and 0 bases, with 6 bases remaining between them.

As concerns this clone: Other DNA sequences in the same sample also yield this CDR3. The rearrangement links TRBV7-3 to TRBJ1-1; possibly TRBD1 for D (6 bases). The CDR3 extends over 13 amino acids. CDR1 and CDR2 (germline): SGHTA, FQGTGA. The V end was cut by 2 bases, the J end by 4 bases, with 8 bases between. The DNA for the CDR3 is TGTGCCAGCAGCTTACTAGGGGGCACTGAAGCTTTCTTT. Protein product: CASSLLGGTEAFF.